The 32 T cell receptor beta chains presented below share a single source sample, sequenced in a study of blood T cell repertoires in COVID-19. The assay was immunoSEQ multiplex PCR, and TCRdb's table has in-frame clones only and misses some. Of 72,000 or so clones detected, nearly 90% appear once; the ten largest clones hold 1.4% to 1.5%. Sample: peripheral blood. Receptors originate from a man between 60 and 75 years old with acute or convalescent COVID-19.

The chain has TRBV5-1 and TRBJ2-2; 8 bases align to TRBD2. Germline assignment: CDR1 SGHRS and CDR2 YFSETQ. With V trimmed by 5 bases and J by 1 base, 10 bases remained unmatched. The CDR3 runs 17 residues. The CDR3 nucleotides are TGCGCCAGCAGTCTCTCTGCGGGGGGCGAGAACACCGGGGAGCTGTTTTTT. Translating it yields CASSLSAGGENTGELFF.

The genes are TRBV25-1 and TRBJ1-4; D may be TRBD1 (6 bases). Germline values: CDR1 MGHDK, CDR2 SYGVNS. The CDR3 is made up of 14 amino acids. The V end was cut by 4 bases, the J end by 7 bases, with 13 bases between. This CDR3 is CASSAGVRGEKLFF. As DNA, the CDR3 is TGTGCCAGCAGTGCAGGGGTTCGGGGTGAAAAACTGTTTTTT.

This chain joins TRBV3-1 (or the pseudogene TRBV3-2) and TRBJ1-2; D is uncertain. Trimming took 1 base from V and 2 from J, leaving 5 bases between them. The CDR3 is 13 amino acids. Germline CDR1 is LGHDT and CDR2 is YNNKEL (reference sequence). The CDR3 DNA sequence: TGTGCCAGCAGCCAAGTACAGAACTATGGCTACACCTTC. It yields the protein CASSQVQNYGYTF.

V is TRBV7-2 and J is TRBJ1-1; tentative D call: TRBD1 (5 bases). In germline, CDR1 is SGHTA, CDR2 FQGNSA. This CDR3 has 13 amino acids. Trimming pared 5 bases from V and 3 bases from J, leaving 10 bases between. CDR3 DNA: TGTGCCAGCAGCAAAGACAGTTACACTGAAGCTTTCTTT. Amino acids: CASSKDSYTEAFF.

V and J are TRBV19 and TRBJ2-2, with D uncertain. The CDR3 extends over 15 amino acids. CDR1 and CDR2 from the germline V gene are LNHDA and SQIVND (reference sequence). Deletions cut 3 bases from V and 7 bases from J, with 15 bases between. The DNA for the CDR3 is TGTGCCAGTAGTATTCCCACGGAGTGGCACGGGGAGCTGTTTTTT. It is translated as CASSIPTEWHGELFF.

V usage is TRBV5-1 and J usage is TRBJ1-4; weak D call: TRBD1 (5 bases). V shed 10 bases and J shed 2 bases, with 15 bases lying between them. Germline V CDR1 and CDR2: SGHRS, YFSETQ. The CDR3 has 14 residues. For the CDR3, the DNA is TGCGCCTCCCGGGGGGACGTGACTAATGAAAAACTGTTTTTT. Its translation is CASRGDVTNEKLFF.

The gene calls are TRBV6-1 and TRBJ1-2; 7 positions agree with TRBD1. Germline V lookup: CDR1 MNHNS, CDR2 SASEGT. This CDR3 is built from 18 residues. J was trimmed by 4 bases and V by 1 base; bases with no gene match: 15. CDR3: CASSEGPRWDSEFYGYTF. The CDR3 DNA sequence: TGTGCCAGCAGTGAAGGACCGAGGTGGGACAGCGAATTCTATGGCTACACCTTC.

This clone occurred once. The chain is built from TRBV6-5 and TRBJ2-1, with 12 bases identical to TRBD1. Germline V gives CDR1 MNHEY, CDR2 SVGAGI. This CDR3 is built from 16 residues. With 2 bases clipped from V and 7 bases from J, the junction kept 6 bases outside the gene matches. CDR3 sequence: CASSYLGQGARNEQFF. The CDR3 bases are TGTGCCAGCAGTTACCTGGGACAGGGGGCTCGAAATGAGCAGTTCTTC.

The chain recombines TRBV27 with TRBJ2-7; no definite D call. This CDR3 comprises 12 residues. The germline CDR1 and CDR2 sequences are MNHEY and SMNVEV (reference sequence). V dropped 6 bases and J dropped 7 bases, with 13 bases sitting between them. The CDR3: CASRPIPGEQYF. CDR3 sequence (DNA): TGTGCCAGCAGACCAATCCCCGGGGAGCAGTACTTC.

The chain carries TRBV10-3 and TRBJ1-2; 8 bases align to TRBD1. Germline CDR1 ENHRY, CDR2 SYGVKD. This CDR3 has 12 residues. The J segment lost 3 bases and the V segment lost 10 bases, leaving 4 bases of the junction unmatched. CDR3 sequence (DNA): TGTGCCAGTACAGGGGGTGACTATGGCTACACCTTC. This encodes CASTGGDYGYTF.

The chain combines TRBV7-2 with TRBJ2-7, with 11 positions matching TRBD2. Germline assignment: CDR1 SGHTA and CDR2 FQGNSA. The CDR3 extends over 14 amino acids. The V and J ends lost 3 bases and 7 bases, in that order; junction bases with no gene match: 5. The CDR3 here is CASSFSGGAREQYF. The CDR3 DNA reads as TGTGCCAGCAGCTTTAGCGGGGGGGCCCGGGAGCAGTACTTC.

The chain combines TRBV3-1 (or the pseudogene TRBV3-2) with TRBJ2-3; no reliable D call. Between the trimmed V and J ends, which lost 4 bases and 1 base, there was a span of 6 bases. The CDR3 has 13 residues. The V gene's germline CDR1 is LGHDT and CDR2 YNNKEL (reference sequence). The CDR3 nucleotides are TGTGCCAGCAGCCTGGCCCGCACAGATACGCAGTATTTT. Protein sequence: CASSLARTDTQYF.

This clone has a single count. The chain has TRBV11-2 and TRBJ2-3; a possible D gene is TRBD1 (6 bases). The CDR3 is 15 amino acids. The ends were cut back, 2 bases at V and 1 base at J, with 10 bases in the middle. CDR1 is SGHAT, CDR2 FQNNGV, per germline. The CDR3 DNA reads TGTGCCAGCAGCTTAAGGGGGACGCGCACAGATACGCAGTATTTT. Translating it yields CASSLRGTRTDTQYF.

The chain combines TRBV9 with TRBJ2-7; 8 nucleotides match TRBD2. Germline CDR1 and CDR2: SGDLS and YYNGEE. The V and J ends lost 0 bases and 4 bases, in that order; junction bases with no gene match: 6. This CDR3 spans 15 amino acids. The chain's CDR3 is CASSVAGGGTYEQYF. The CDR3 region has the DNA TGTGCCAGCAGCGTAGCGGGCGGGGGGACTTACGAGCAGTACTTC.

The chain uses TRBV27 and TRBJ2-5; D is possibly TRBD1 (6 bases). The germline V gene has CDR1 MNHEY and CDR2 SMNVEV (reference sequence). Trimming removed 3 bases from V and 2 bases from J, with 16 bases in between. The CDR3 has 16 residues. The CDR3 region has the DNA TGTGCCAGCAGTTTCTTCGGAGGCACAGGGCAAGAGACCCAGTACTTC. It is translated as CASSFFGGTGQETQYF.

In its sample, this clone was seen once. The chain uses TRBV7-9 and TRBJ1-4; 7 nucleotides line up with TRBD1. With V trimmed by 5 bases and J by 8 bases, 8 bases remained unmatched. Germline V gives CDR1 SEHNR, CDR2 FQNEAQ (reference sequence). The CDR3 length is 14 residues. CDR3 bases: TGTGCCAGCAGCAGGCCGGGACAGCGGGAAAAACTGTTTTTT. As protein: CASSRPGQREKLFF.

The genes are TRBV10-1 and TRBJ2-3, with D possibly TRBD2 on 6 matching bases. The CDR3 extends over 15 amino acids. From germline, CDR1 is WNHNN and CDR2 SYGVQD (reference sequence). V gave up 0 bases and J gave up 3 bases, with 10 bases separating them. The CDR3 region is CASSESGSGTDTQYF. DNA of the CDR3: TGCGCCAGCAGTGAGTCTGGAAGCGGGACAGATACGCAGTATTTT.

The chain carries TRBV3-1 (or the pseudogene TRBV3-2) and TRBJ2-4; D is uncertain. With 0 bases removed from V and 10 bases from J, the gap between germline ends came to 7 bases. The CDR3 consists of 12 residues. CDR1 and CDR2 (germline): LGHDT, YNNKEL (reference sequence). The CDR3 is CASSQDVEIQYF. CDR3 DNA: TGTGCCAGCAGCCAAGATGTAGAGATTCAGTACTTC.

The gene calls are TRBV6-1 and TRBJ2-1; a possible D gene is TRBD1 (5 bases). Germline CDR1 and CDR2: MNHNS and SASEGT. Trimming shortened V by 2 bases and J by 3 bases, and 11 bases separated the two germline ends. The CDR3 is made up of 15 amino acids. The CDR3 DNA follows: TGTGCCAGCAGTGAATATCCCCAGGGCTACAATGAGCAGTTCTTC. Amino acids: CASSEYPQGYNEQFF.

This chain connects TRBV14 to TRBJ1-1; perhaps TRBD1 as D (5 bases). Per germline, CDR1 SGHDN and CDR2 FVKESK. Trimming took 3 bases from V and 6 from J, leaving 23 bases between them. This CDR3 comprises 17 residues. This CDR3 is CASSHREAWDWGAEAFF. CDR3 nucleotide sequence: TGTGCCAGCAGCCATCGCGAGGCTTGGGACTGGGGCGCTGAAGCTTTCTTT.

A few counts support this clone. The rearrangement uses TRBV28 and TRBJ2-5, with TRBD1 identical over 9 bases. Looked up from germline, CDR1 is MDHEN and CDR2 is SYDVKM. V shed 7 bases and J 5 bases; nucleotides not matched to a gene: 5. The CDR3 has 13 amino acids. The CDR3 region has the DNA TGTGCCAGCATCGAAACAGGGGGCGAGACCCAGTACTTC. Translated: CASIETGGETQYF.

This chain connects TRBV14 to TRBJ1-2; tentative D call: TRBD1 (5 bases). Trimming cost V 1 base and J 2 bases, with 17 bases left between them. Germline lookup yields CDR1 SGHDN and CDR2 FVKESK. The CDR3 contains 17 residues. The CDR3 sequence: CASSQAGGVTRNYGYTF. CDR3 in DNA: TGTGCCAGCAGCCAAGCCGGGGGGGTCACCAGAAACTATGGCTACACCTTC.

Of note for this clone: Compared with germline, one end of the junction differs, possibly owing to a read error. The chain is built from TRBV5-1 and TRBJ2-3; no definite D call. The CDR3 spans 13 residues. Per the germline V gene, CDR1 is SGHRS and CDR2 is YFSETQ. The CDR3 sequence is CASSPNSRDTQYF. In DNA, the CDR3 is TGCGCCAGCAGCCCGAACAGCAGAGATACGCAGTATTTT.

CDR3 protein: CSVVKQGMGAFF. The CDR3 nucleotides are TGCAGCGTTGTTAAGCAGGGGATGGGAGCTTTCTTT. The chain recombines TRBV29-1 with TRBJ1-1; tentatively, D is TRBD1 (6 bases). With 4 bases removed from V and 10 bases from J, the gap between germline ends came to 16 bases. CDR1 and CDR2 from the germline V gene are SQVTM and ANQGSEA. This CDR3 region has 12 residues.

The chain couples TRBV18 to TRBJ1-4; D is possibly TRBD1 (5 bases). This CDR3 is built from 17 residues. From germline, CDR1 is KGHSH and CDR2 LQKENI. V dropped 5 bases and J dropped 2 bases, with 18 bases sitting between them. CDR3 bases: TGTGCCAGCTCATCTTTCCCCGCCAGGGCCACTAATGAAAAACTGTTTTTT. Protein sequence: CASSSFPARATNEKLFF.

This chain uses TRBV5-1 with TRBJ1-1; 9 bases align to TRBD1. V dropped 3 bases and J dropped 3; count of bases not matched to a gene: 6. The CDR3 runs to 15 residues. Germline values: CDR1 SGHRS, CDR2 YFSETQ. For the CDR3, the DNA is TGCGCCAGCAGCTCCCGGACAGGGGAAGACACTGAAGCTTTCTTT. It specifies CASSSRTGEDTEAFF.

J is TRBJ2-7 and V is TRBV24-1; possibly TRBD1 for D (6 bases). The germline V gene encodes CDR1 KGHDR and CDR2 SFDVKD. Trimming removed 6 bases from V and 4 bases from J, with 27 bases in between. The CDR3 loop spans 18 amino acids. CDR3 amino acids: CATSLITSAAGVEYEQYF. In DNA, the CDR3 is TGTGCCACCAGTCTAATTACCTCCGCGGCAGGGGTTGAGTACGAGCAGTACTTC.

This chain uses TRBV7-2 with TRBJ1-3; 8 nucleotides align to TRBD1. This CDR3 contains 19 residues. From germline, CDR1 is SGHTA and CDR2 FQGNSA. V lost 3 bases, J lost 2 bases, and 15 bases stayed unmatched. This CDR3 reads CASSLKPQTGEEPGNTIYF. The CDR3 bases are TGTGCCAGCAGCTTGAAACCCCAGACAGGGGAAGAGCCTGGAAACACCATATATTTT.

The chain employs TRBV2 and TRBJ1-5; 11 nucleotides align to TRBD1. Trimming took 5 bases from V and 4 from J; bases not matched to a gene: 7. This CDR3 contains 16 residues. CDR1 and CDR2 (germline): SNHLY, FYNNEI. CDR3 bases: TGTGCCAGCAGTCTTGGACAGGGGGCTAAGAATCAGCCCCAGCATTTT. Amino acid sequence: CASSLGQGAKNQPQHF.

Comment on this clone: Other nucleotide sequences in the sample specify the same CDR3. The chain recombines TRBV5-4 with TRBJ2-7; perhaps TRBD1 as D (5 bases). Per the germline V gene, CDR1 is SGHNT and CDR2 is YYREEE (reference sequence). The V gene lost 1 base and the J gene lost 1 base, with 6 bases spanning the gap. The CDR3 covers 13 residues. The CDR3 coding sequence is TGTGCCAGCAGCTTGAGGGGATCCTACGAGCAGTACTTC. Amino acids: CASSLRGSYEQYF.

The genes are TRBV6-6 and TRBJ1-2; D remains unclear. The CDR3 runs to 16 residues. Germline-derived CDR1 and CDR2 are MNHNY and SVGAGI (reference sequence). The V end was cut by 7 bases, the J end by 8 bases, with 26 bases between. The CDR3 reads CASKVEGSPIAGGYTF. DNA of the CDR3: TGTGCCAGCAAGGTCGAGGGCAGCCCTATCGCGGGAGGCTACACCTTC.

The chain employs TRBV5-1 and TRBJ2-6, with D perhaps TRBD2 (6 bases). Germline V gene sequence: CDR1 SGHRS, CDR2 YFSETQ. This CDR3 spans 15 amino acids. Trimming pared 3 bases from V and 2 bases from J, leaving 9 bases between. This CDR3 is CASSWRGTGANVLTF. The CDR3 DNA sequence: TGCGCCAGCAGCTGGAGGGGTACTGGGGCCAACGTCCTGACTTTC. Supplemented by reference TRBV5-1 and TRBJ2-6, the full variable domain reads KAGVTQTPRYLIKTRGQQVTLSCSPISGHRSVSWYQQTPGQGLQFLFEYFSETQRNKGNFPGRFSGRQFSNSRSEMNVSTLELGDSALYLCASSWRGTGANVLTFGAGSRLTVL.